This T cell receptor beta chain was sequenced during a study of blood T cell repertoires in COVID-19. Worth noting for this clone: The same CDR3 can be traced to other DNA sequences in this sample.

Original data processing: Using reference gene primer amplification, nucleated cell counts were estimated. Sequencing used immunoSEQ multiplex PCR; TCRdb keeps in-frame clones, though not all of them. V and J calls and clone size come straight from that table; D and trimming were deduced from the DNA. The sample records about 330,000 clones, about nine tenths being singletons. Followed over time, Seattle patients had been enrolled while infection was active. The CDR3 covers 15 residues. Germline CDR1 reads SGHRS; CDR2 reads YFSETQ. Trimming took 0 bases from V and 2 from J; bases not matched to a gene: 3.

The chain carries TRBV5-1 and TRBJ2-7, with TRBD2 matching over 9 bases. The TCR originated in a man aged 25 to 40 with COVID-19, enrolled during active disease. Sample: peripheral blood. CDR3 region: CASSLEAGGPYEQYF. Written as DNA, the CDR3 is TGCGCCAGCAGCTTGGAGGCGGGAGGGCCCTACGAGCAGTACTTC.